These 21 T cell receptor beta chains originate from one sample sequenced in a study of shared clonotypes between healthy human individuals. Libraries were prepared by immunoSEQ multiplex PCR; TCRdb keeps only in-frame clonotypes and omits some of them. This table has about 490,000 clones, 60% to 80% appearing once. The sample comprised PBMCs. The origin of the receptors is a middle-aged woman in good health. Some clones in this sample may be carry-over from other donors' samples.

This clone came up a few times. This chain links TRBV9 with TRBJ2-1; D unclear. The germline V gene has CDR1 SGDLS and CDR2 YYNGEE. The CDR3 length is 15 residues. Trimming took 0 bases from V and 0 from J, leaving 7 bases between them. The CDR3 bases are TGTGCCAGCAGCGTAGCGGAGAGCTCCTACAATGAGCAGTTCTTC. It codes for CASSVAESSYNEQFF.

This clone was seen at least ten times. The same CDR3 arises from other DNA sequences in this sample as well. This CDR3 reads CASSTPGLAYEQYF. DNA of the CDR3: TGTGCCAGTAGTACCCCGGGCCTTGCCTACGAGCAGTACTTC. This sequence joins TRBV19 and TRBJ2-7; D ambiguous. The CDR3 runs to 14 residues. V lost 4 bases, J lost 2 bases, and 12 bases lay in between. Germline V gives CDR1 LNHDA, CDR2 SQIVND (reference sequence). The complete variable domain, with remaining parts taken from reference TRBV19 and TRBJ2-7, reads DGGITQSPKYLFRKEGQNVTLSCEQNLNHDAMYWYRQDPGQGLRLIYYSQIVNDFQKGDIAEGYSVSREKKESFPLTVTSAQKNPTAFYLCASSTPGLAYEQYFGPGTRLTVT.

The chain links TRBV15 to TRBJ1-5; D unresolved. CDR1 is LNHNV and CDR2 is YYDKDF in the germline V gene (reference sequence). This CDR3 contains 13 residues. V was trimmed by 1 base and J by 8 bases, leaving 9 bases between them. This CDR3 is CATSRGWVEPQHF. CDR3 in DNA: TGTGCCACCAGCAGAGGCTGGGTTGAGCCCCAGCATTTT.

This chain connects TRBV28 to TRBJ2-3, with 10 bases lining up with TRBD2. This CDR3 contains 16 residues. Per the germline V gene, CDR1 is MDHEN and CDR2 is SYDVKM. The V and J ends lost 5 bases and 5 bases, in that order; junction bases with no gene match: 10. In nucleotides, the CDR3 is TGTGCCAGCAGTCTAGTAGCGGGAGGTGCTGGAGATACGCAGTATTTT. Encoded protein: CASSLVAGGAGDTQYF.

V usage is TRBV10-2 and J usage is TRBJ2-4; D is ambiguous. Germline lookup yields CDR1 WSHSY and CDR2 SAAADI. The CDR3 runs to 14 residues. V was shortened by 0 bases and J by 7 bases, with 10 bases between the two germline ends. CDR3 sequence: CASSESRYLNIQYF. CDR3 in DNA: TGCGCCAGCAGTGAGTCGAGGTACCTGAACATTCAGTACTTC.

The chain has TRBV29-1 and TRBJ2-1; TRBD2 agrees at 13 bases. Germline CDR1 is SQVTM and CDR2 is ANQGSEA. Germline trimming cut 6 bases from V and 8 bases from J; bases unmatched to any gene: 4. The CDR3 sequence is 13 residues long. The CDR3 nucleotides read TGCAGCGTCCGGACTAGCGGGGGTGATGAGCAGTTCTTC. Residues: CSVRTSGGDEQFF.

This clone was detected only a few times. V is TRBV30 and J is TRBJ2-2, with 7 bases that match TRBD1. Germline V gene data show CDR1 as GTSNPN and CDR2 as SVGIG (reference sequence). The ends lost 0 bases at V and 6 bases at J; junction bases unmatched: 7. The CDR3 runs to 15 residues. CDR3 loop: CAWSVQGSRAGELFF. The DNA for the CDR3 is TGTGCCTGGAGTGTACAGGGGTCTCGAGCCGGGGAGCTGTTTTTT.

The genes are TRBV7-2 and TRBJ2-1; possibly TRBD2 for D (6 bases). The CDR3 is made up of 15 amino acids. The germline V gene encodes CDR1 SGHTA and CDR2 FQGNSA. Trimming took off 4 bases at V and 4 bases at J, with 14 bases between the two ends. In DNA form, the CDR3 reads TGTGCCAGCAGCTACCCCGGGACTCGGTACAATGAGCAGTTCTTC. It is translated as CASSYPGTRYNEQFF.

This clone was seen only once. V usage is TRBV15 and J usage is TRBJ1-4; a weak D match, TRBD1 (5 bases). From germline, CDR1 is LNHNV and CDR2 YYDKDF (reference sequence). There are 14 residues in the CDR3. Trimming took 1 base from V and 8 from J, leaving 11 bases between them. CDR3 loop: CATSRVFREEKLFF. CDR3 in DNA: TGTGCCACCAGCAGAGTGTTCAGGGAGGAAAAACTGTTTTTT.

The genes are TRBV28 and TRBJ2-5; no clear D. CDR1 and CDR2 from the germline V gene are MDHEN and SYDVKM. The CDR3 has 11 amino acids. V gave up 6 bases and J gave up 4 bases, with 6 bases separating them. The CDR3 loop is CASRPLETQYF. The CDR3 nucleotides are TGTGCCAGCAGACCACTAGAGACCCAGTACTTC.

The chain joins TRBV29-1 to TRBJ2-1; 13 nucleotides agree with TRBD2. This CDR3 has 16 residues. V was pared by 6 bases and J by 2 bases, with 7 bases of the junction left unmatched. The V gene's germline CDR1 is SQVTM and CDR2 ANQGSEA. The CDR3 sequence: CSVPLGTSGTYNEQFF. The CDR3 DNA reads as TGCAGCGTCCCTCTTGGGACTAGCGGGACCTACAATGAGCAGTTCTTC.

V usage is TRBV7-9 and J usage is TRBJ2-1; 7 bases align to TRBD2. The V gene's germline CDR1 is SEHNR and CDR2 FQNEAQ (reference sequence). With V trimmed by 4 bases and J by 15 bases, 6 bases remained unmatched. The CDR3 contains 11 residues. CDR3: CASSSGLERFF. The DNA of the CDR3 is TGTGCCAGCAGCTCCGGACTAGAACGGTTCTTC. Using reference TRBV7-9 and TRBJ2-1 for the parts outside the CDR3, the full variable domain is DTGVSQNPRHKITKRGQNVTFRCDPISEHNRLYWYRQTLGQGPEFLTYFQNEAQLEKSRLLSDRFSAERPKGSFSTLEIQRTEQGDSAMYLCASSSGLERFFGPGTRLTVL.

This clone was detected once. The chain joins TRBV6-1 to TRBJ2-2; no firm D call. Looked up from germline, CDR1 is MNHNS and CDR2 is SASEGT. The CDR3 spans 15 residues. V lost 6 bases and J 2 bases, leaving 13 bases between the germline ends. CDR3 protein: CASRLLSYNTGELFF. CDR3 nucleotides: TGTGCCAGCAGACTCCTCAGCTATAACACCGGGGAGCTGTTTTTT.

This chain joins TRBV6-1 and TRBJ2-2; TRBD1 might be the D (6 bases). This CDR3 is 16 amino acids long. V dropped 4 bases and J dropped 4 bases, with 16 bases sitting between them. The V gene's germline CDR1 is MNHNS and CDR2 SASEGT. The DNA of the CDR3 is TGTGCCAGCAGTGGGCCAGGGGCTATTCTCACCGGGGAGCTGTTTTTT. As protein: CASSGPGAILTGELFF.

This chain's CDR3 is CATSNANVGGAETQYF. In nucleotides, the CDR3 is TGTGCCACCAGCAATGCGAATGTCGGGGGGGCAGAGACCCAGTACTTC. The V gene is TRBV15, the J gene TRBJ2-5, with TRBD2 matching over 8 bases. The CDR3 runs 16 residues. J lost 4 bases, V lost 4 bases, and 11 bases had no gene match. The germline V gene encodes CDR1 LNHNV and CDR2 YYDKDF (reference sequence). Filled out from reference TRBV15 and TRBJ2-5, the complete variable domain reads DAMVIQNPRYQVTQFGKPVTLSCSQTLNHNVMYWYQQKSSQAPKLLFHYYDKDFNNEADTPDNFQSRRPNTSFCFLDIRSPGLGDTAMYLCATSNANVGGAETQYFGPGTRLLVL.

This sequence joins TRBV4-1 and TRBJ1-1, with D unresolved. Per germline, CDR1 MGHRA and CDR2 YSYEKL. The ends were cut back, 4 bases at V and 0 bases at J, with 9 bases in the middle. CDR3 length equals 14 residues. DNA for the CDR3: TGCGCCAGCAGCCTCGGGGAACTGAACACTGAAGCTTTCTTT. The encoded protein is CASSLGELNTEAFF.

This sequence joins TRBV7-9 and TRBJ2-7; no reliable D call. Germline lookup yields CDR1 SEHNR and CDR2 FQNEAQ (reference sequence). V was shortened by 0 bases and J by 1 base, with 13 bases between the two germline ends. The CDR3 length is 16 residues. DNA for the CDR3: TGTGCCAGCAGCTTAGCGGTGGGGTCTGATTCCTACGAGCAGTACTTC. The encoded protein is CASSLAVGSDSYEQYF.

This clone was seen once. The J gene is TRBJ2-7, the V gene TRBV15; perhaps TRBD2 as D (6 bases). CDR3 length: 17 amino acids. Germline V gene data show CDR1 as LNHNV and CDR2 as YYDKDF (reference sequence). The ends were cut back, 5 bases at V and 1 base at J, with 21 bases in the middle. The CDR3 spells CATSGLLPGSRSYEQYF. CDR3 DNA sequence: TGTGCCACCAGCGGACTACTCCCGGGAAGCCGATCCTACGAGCAGTACTTC.

Regarding this clone: A much more abundant neighbour one base away suggests this may be a read error. The CDR3 region is CALSPLGQGNQPQHF. In DNA, the CDR3 is TGTGCCTTGAGCCCCTTGGGACAGGGCAATCAGCCCCAGCATTTT. The chain uses TRBV30 and TRBJ1-5; 8 nucleotides match TRBD1. Germline CDR1 reads GTSNPN; CDR2 reads SVGIG (reference sequence). The trim removed 7 bases at V and 2 bases at J, leaving 10 bases unmatched. CDR3 length: 15 amino acids.

This clone has ten or more counts. This chain links TRBV7-2 with TRBJ1-1, with D uncertain. Trimming cost V 4 bases and J 5 bases, with 14 bases left between them. The CDR3 runs to 14 residues. CDR1 SGHTA and CDR2 FQGNSA come from the germline V gene. This chain's CDR3 is CASSSYGPRTEAFF. The DNA of the CDR3 is TGTGCCAGCAGCTCCTATGGGCCGAGGACTGAAGCTTTCTTT.

On this clone itself: Sequence at one end of the junction differs from germline and may be a read error. The rearrangement uses TRBV28 and TRBJ1-5, with TRBD1 identical over 11 bases. The CDR3 length is 21 residues. Germline CDR1 MDHEN, CDR2 SYDVKM. The CDR3 DNA reads as TGTGCCAGCAGTAACCGGGACAGGGGGAGCATTTCTTCGAGGAGCAGTCAGCCCCAGCATTTT. It is translated as CASSNRDRGSISSRSSQPQHF. The variable domain in full, with the rest retrieved from reference TRBV28 and TRBJ1-5, is DVKVTQSSRYLVKRTGEKVFLECVQDMDHENMFWYRQDPGLGLRLIYFSYDVKMKEKGDIPEGYSVSREKKERFSLILESASTNQTSMYLCASSNRDRGSISSRSSQPQHFGDGTRLSIL.